The clone carrying this TCR beta chain was seen a handful of times. Its target is not known. This entry comes from a study of identical twins. Study-level findings and limits: Cross-sectional statistics underpinned the conclusions; the same donors were not followed.

Per the germline V gene, CDR1 is DFQATT and CDR2 is SNEGSKA (reference sequence). V lost 1 base, J lost 6 bases, and 8 bases lay in between. The CDR3 contains 12 residues. MiXCR was run by TCRdb on the 5' RACE reads, yielding one entry per CDR3 protein. The data contain roughly 250,000 distinct CDR3 sequences, 11% to 15% of them singletons. Sequenced material: memory (CD45RO+) T cells sorted from blood. The source is a woman aged 18-30 years in good health. The chain employs TRBV20-1 and TRBJ2-3; D is uncertain. The DNA for the CDR3 is TGCAGTGCTAGAGCCCTTCTCGATACGCAGTATTTT. Protein product: CSARALLDTQYF.